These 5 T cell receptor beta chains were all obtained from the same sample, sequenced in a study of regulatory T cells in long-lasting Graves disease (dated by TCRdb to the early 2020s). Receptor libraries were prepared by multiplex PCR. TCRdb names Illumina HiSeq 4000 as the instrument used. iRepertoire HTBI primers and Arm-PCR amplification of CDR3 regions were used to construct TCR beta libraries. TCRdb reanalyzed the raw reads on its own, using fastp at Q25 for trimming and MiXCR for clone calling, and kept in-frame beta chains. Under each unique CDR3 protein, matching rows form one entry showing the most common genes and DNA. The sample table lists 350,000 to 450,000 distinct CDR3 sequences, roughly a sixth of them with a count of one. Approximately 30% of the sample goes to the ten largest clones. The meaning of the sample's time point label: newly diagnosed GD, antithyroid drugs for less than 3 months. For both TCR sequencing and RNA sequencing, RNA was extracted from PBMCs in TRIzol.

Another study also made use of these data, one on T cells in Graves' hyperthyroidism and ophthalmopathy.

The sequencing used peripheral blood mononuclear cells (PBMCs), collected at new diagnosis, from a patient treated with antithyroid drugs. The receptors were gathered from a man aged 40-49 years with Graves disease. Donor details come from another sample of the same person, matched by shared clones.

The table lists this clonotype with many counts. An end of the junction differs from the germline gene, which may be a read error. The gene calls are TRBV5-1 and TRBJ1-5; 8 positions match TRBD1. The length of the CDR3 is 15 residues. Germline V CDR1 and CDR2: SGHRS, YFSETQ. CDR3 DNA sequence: TGTGCCAGCAGCTGGACAGGGTCTGGCAATCAGCCCCAGCATTTT. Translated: CASSWTGSGNQPQHF.

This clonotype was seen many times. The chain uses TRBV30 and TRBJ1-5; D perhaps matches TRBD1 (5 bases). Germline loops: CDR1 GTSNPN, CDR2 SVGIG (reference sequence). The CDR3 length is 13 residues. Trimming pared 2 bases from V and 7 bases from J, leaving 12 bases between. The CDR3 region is CAWSKQGRQPQHF. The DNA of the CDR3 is TGTGCCTGGAGTAAGCAGGGCCGGCAGCCCCAGCATTTT. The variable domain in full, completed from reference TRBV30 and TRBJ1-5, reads SQTIHQWPATLVQPVGSPLSLECTVEGTSNPNLYWYRQAAGRGLQLLFYSVGIGQISSEVPQNLSASRPQDRQFILSSKKLLLSDSGFYLCAWSKQGRQPQHFGDGTRLSIL.

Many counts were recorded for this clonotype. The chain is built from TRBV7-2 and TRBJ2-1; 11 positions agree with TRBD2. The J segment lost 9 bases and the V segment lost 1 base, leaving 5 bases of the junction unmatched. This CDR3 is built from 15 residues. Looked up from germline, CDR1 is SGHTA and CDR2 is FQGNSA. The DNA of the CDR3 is TGTGCCAGCAGCTTAGATAGCGGGGGGGGGCGTGAGCAGTTCTTC. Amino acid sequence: CASSLDSGGGREQFF.

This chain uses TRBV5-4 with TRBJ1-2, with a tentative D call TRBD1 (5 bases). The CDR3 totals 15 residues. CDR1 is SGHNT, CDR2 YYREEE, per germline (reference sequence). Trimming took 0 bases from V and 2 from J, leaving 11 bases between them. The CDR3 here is CASSLDWGANYGYTF. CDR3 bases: TGTGCCAGCAGCTTGGATTGGGGCGCGAACTATGGCTACACCTTC.

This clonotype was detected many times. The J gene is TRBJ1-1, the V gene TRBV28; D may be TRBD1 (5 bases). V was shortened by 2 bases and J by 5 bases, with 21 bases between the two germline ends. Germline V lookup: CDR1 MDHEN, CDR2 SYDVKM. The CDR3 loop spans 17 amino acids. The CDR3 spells CASSLEKLWGGRTEAFF. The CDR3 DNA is TGTGCCAGCAGTTTAGAGAAACTGTGGGGGGGGAGAACTGAAGCTTTCTTT.